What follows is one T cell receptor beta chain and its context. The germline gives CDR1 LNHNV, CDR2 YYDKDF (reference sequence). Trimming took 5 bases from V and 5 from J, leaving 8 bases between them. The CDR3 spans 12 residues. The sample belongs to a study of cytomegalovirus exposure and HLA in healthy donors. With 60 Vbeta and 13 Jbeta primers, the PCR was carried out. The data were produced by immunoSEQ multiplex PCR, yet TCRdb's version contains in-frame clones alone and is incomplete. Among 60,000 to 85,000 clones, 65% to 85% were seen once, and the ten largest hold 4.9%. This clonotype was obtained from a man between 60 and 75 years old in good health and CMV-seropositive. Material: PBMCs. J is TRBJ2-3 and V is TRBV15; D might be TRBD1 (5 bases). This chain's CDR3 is CATSRGQDTQYF. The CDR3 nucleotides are TGTGCCACCAGCCGAGGACAAGATACGCAGTATTTT. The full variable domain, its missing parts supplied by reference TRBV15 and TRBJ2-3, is DAMVIQNPRYQVTQFGKPVTLSCSQTLNHNVMYWYQQKSSQAPKLLFHYYDKDFNNEADTPDNFQSRRPNTSFCFLDIRSPGLGDTAMYLCATSRGQDTQYFGPGTRLTVL.